The 21 T cell receptor beta chains reported below all come from one sample, sequenced in a study of blood T cell repertoires in COVID-19. Clones were sequenced by immunoSEQ multiplex PCR, and TCRdb holds only the in-frame ones, with some missing. The data hold 500,000 or so clones, with approximately 90% observed a single time. Sequenced material: PBMCs or T cells enriched from blood (not recorded which). Source of these receptors: a woman in her late teens or twenties who had recovered from COVID-19.

The chain couples TRBV5-1 to TRBJ1-4; TRBD1 might be the D (5 bases). This CDR3 spans 15 amino acids. Trimming pared 1 base from V and 7 bases from J, leaving 14 bases between. Germline values: CDR1 SGHRS, CDR2 YFSETQ. The CDR3 nucleotides read TGCGCCAGCAGCTTGTCAATCGGGGGTGGTGAAAAACTGTTTTTT. It encodes CASSLSIGGGEKLFF.

CDR3 sequence (DNA): TGTGCCATCAGTGGAACCCGGACAGAAAATTCACCCCTCCACTTT. Translated: CAISGTRTENSPLHF. V gene TRBV10-3 combines with J gene TRBJ1-6, with D possibly TRBD1 on 6 matching bases. Trimming shortened V by 4 bases and J by 7 bases, and 14 bases separated the two germline ends. CDR3 size: 15 residues. Germline CDR1 ENHRY, CDR2 SYGVKD.

V usage is TRBV28 and J usage is TRBJ2-7; 7 bases match TRBD1. The CDR3 loop spans 18 amino acids. The V and J ends lost 4 bases and 0 bases, in that order; junction bases with no gene match: 15. Germline-derived CDR1 and CDR2 are MDHEN and SYDVKM. The chain's CDR3 is CASSSHIERDRVSYEQYF. The CDR3 DNA sequence: TGTGCCAGCAGTTCCCATATTGAAAGAGACAGGGTCTCCTACGAGCAGTACTTC.

CDR3 bases: TGTGCCAGTAGTTTGGCGGGTGGGGGCAATCAGCCCCAGCATTTT. Translation gives CASSLAGGGNQPQHF. This chain uses TRBV19 with TRBJ1-5; D unresolved. Trimming stripped 5 bases from V and 2 bases from J, with 13 bases between. The CDR3 consists of 15 residues. Germline V gene sequence: CDR1 LNHDA, CDR2 SQIVND (reference sequence).

This clone was found once. Written as DNA, the CDR3 is TGTGCCAGCAGTCCCACAGGGGAGGGCTACACCTTC. Its translation is CASSPTGEGYTF. The chain recombines TRBV28 with TRBJ1-2; TRBD1 agrees at 7 bases. The CDR3 length is 12 residues. The junction had 5 bases not matched to a gene; V was cut back by 5 bases and J by 8 bases. Per germline, CDR1 MDHEN and CDR2 SYDVKM.

The chain carries TRBV30 and TRBJ1-1; D is unclear. The CDR3 spans 16 residues. Trimming stripped 3 bases from V and 6 bases from J, with 23 bases between. Germline lookup yields CDR1 GTSNPN and CDR2 SVGIG (reference sequence). Here the CDR3 DNA reads TGTGCCTGGAGGCCACTTAGAACCCCAGAGGTTTCTGAAGCTTTCTTT. It is translated as CAWRPLRTPEVSEAFF.

The chain combines TRBV5-8 with TRBJ1-2; no definite D call. V shed 2 bases and J shed 2 bases, with 7 bases lying between them. CDR1 and CDR2 (germline): SGHTS, YDEGEE. CDR3 length equals 13 residues. The CDR3 nucleotides read TGTGCCAGCAGCTTACATTCCAACTATGGCTACACCTTC. Translating it yields CASSLHSNYGYTF.

In this sample, this clone turned up a few times. V gene TRBV21-1 combines with J gene TRBJ2-5; the D segment call TRBD2 is taken from the table without a DNA check. TRBV21-1 is recorded as a pseudogene. The CDR3 loop spans 19 amino acids. CDR3 bases: TGTGCCAGCAGCAAAGCGCTTTCAGGGAAGTTAAACGGGGGAGAGACCCAGTACTTC. The encoded protein is CASSKALSGKLNGGETQYF.

This chain links TRBV6-5 with TRBJ1-1, with 9 bases aligning to TRBD1. The V and J ends lost 2 bases and 8 bases, in that order; junction bases with no gene match: 3. CDR1 MNHEY and CDR2 SVGAGI come from the germline V gene. The CDR3 runs 13 residues. The CDR3 sequence: CASSYQGTGEAFF. The CDR3 DNA sequence: TGTGCCAGCAGTTACCAAGGGACAGGGGAAGCTTTCTTT.

The rearrangement links TRBV2 to TRBJ2-7, with TRBD2 as a possible D gene (6 bases). Per germline, CDR1 SNHLY and CDR2 FYNNEI. The CDR3 runs 12 residues. V lost 7 bases to trimming and J lost 7 bases, with 14 bases between them. The CDR3 DNA follows: TGTGCCAGCACCGATATTGGGGGGGAGCAGTACTTC. The encoded protein is CASTDIGGEQYF.

The rearrangement uses TRBV30 and TRBJ1-2; 7 bases are a match to TRBD1. This CDR3 region has 15 residues. Per germline, CDR1 GTSNPN and CDR2 SVGIG (reference sequence). After removal of 0 bases from V and 3 bases from J, the junction contained 7 bases not matched to a gene. CDR3 bases: TGTGCCTGGAGTGTAATCGGCAGGGGGGACTATGGCTACACCTTC. Its protein product is CAWSVIGRGDYGYTF.

Regarding this clone: Other nucleotide sequences from this sample produce the same CDR3. CDR3 DNA sequence: TGTGCCAGCTCTCGACAGGGGCAAGAGACCCAGTACTTC. Amino acid sequence: CASSRQGQETQYF. This rearrangement joins TRBV2 to TRBJ2-5; 8 positions match TRBD1. Germline assignment: CDR1 SNHLY and CDR2 FYNNEI. The trim removed 8 bases at V and 2 bases at J, leaving 4 bases unmatched. The CDR3 has 13 residues.

The rearrangement links TRBV4-1 to TRBJ1-2, with TRBD1 matching over 9 bases. This CDR3 is built from 15 residues. CDR1 is MGHRA, CDR2 YSYEKL, per germline. V gave up 2 bases and J gave up 3 bases; unmatched junction bases: 4. The CDR3 DNA reads as TGCGCCAGCAGCCAACCCACAGGGGGCCACTATGGCTACACCTTC. Its protein product is CASSQPTGGHYGYTF.

V and J are TRBV7-2 and TRBJ2-3; TRBD2 matches 7 bases. The CDR3 has 18 amino acids. Trimming removed 5 bases from V and 0 bases from J; junction bases left unmatched: 14. Germline V CDR1 and CDR2: SGHTA, FQGNSA. As DNA, the CDR3 is TGTGCCAGCAGCCCAACGTTGGCTAGCGGACCTAGCACAGATACGCAGTATTTT. Residues: CASSPTLASGPSTDTQYF. The full variable domain, in which reference TRBV7-2 and TRBJ2-3 provide the parts outside the CDR3, is GAGVSQSPSNKVTEKGKDVELRCDPISGHTALYWYRQSLGQGLEFLIYFQGNSAPDKSGLPSDRFSAERTGGSVSTLTIQRTQQEDSAVYLCASSPTLASGPSTDTQYFGPGTRLTVL.

This chain links TRBV5-1 with TRBJ2-1; possibly TRBD1 for D (5 bases). The germline V gene encodes CDR1 SGHRS and CDR2 YFSETQ. This CDR3 contains 15 residues. Trimming shortened V by 1 base and J by 3 bases, and 11 bases separated the two germline ends. CDR3 in amino acids: CASSLTGNGYNEQFF. The CDR3 DNA sequence: TGCGCCAGCAGCTTGACAGGAAACGGCTACAATGAGCAGTTCTTC.

The rearrangement uses TRBV6-5 and TRBJ1-2, with 7 bases matching TRBD1. Unmatched junction bases numbered 7, after V lost 2 bases and J lost 4 bases. The CDR3 runs to 15 residues. Germline V gives CDR1 MNHEY, CDR2 SVGAGI. The CDR3 DNA follows: TGTGCCAGCAGTTACCGAGGAGGGGGCCGCTATGGCTACACCTTC. Translated, it gives CASSYRGGGRYGYTF.

The chain couples TRBV5-1 to TRBJ1-1; TRBD1 matches 9 bases. There are 16 residues in the CDR3. Looked up from germline, CDR1 is SGHRS and CDR2 is YFSETQ. The V segment lost 1 base and the J segment 4 bases; nucleotides outside the gene matches: 8. As DNA, the CDR3 is TGCGCCAGCAGCTTGCCCGGGACAGGGACGCCCACTGAAGCTTTCTTT. It codes for CASSLPGTGTPTEAFF. Full variable domain (rest looked up from reference TRBV5-1 and TRBJ1-1): KAGVTQTPRYLIKTRGQQVTLSCSPISGHRSVSWYQQTPGQGLQFLFEYFSETQRNKGNFPGRFSGRQFSNSRSEMNVSTLELGDSALYLCASSLPGTGTPTEAFFGQGTRLTVV.

The chain joins TRBV30 to TRBJ2-4; D remains unclear. Per germline, CDR1 GTSNPN and CDR2 SVGIG (reference sequence). There are 16 residues in the CDR3. The V gene lost 1 base and the J gene lost 3 bases, with 16 bases spanning the gap. The CDR3 nucleotides are TGTGCCTGGAGTGGACTTTTGACTGTTGGCAAAAACATTCAGTACTTC. Residues: CAWSGLLTVGKNIQYF.

CDR3 sequence reads: CSASRGLDYGYTF. CDR3 in DNA: TGCAGTGCTAGTCGCGGGCTCGACTATGGCTACACCTTC. V gene TRBV20-1 combines with J gene TRBJ1-2, with D unresolved. The CDR3 runs 13 residues. V gave up 3 bases and J gave up 3 bases, with 11 bases separating them. Germline V gene sequence: CDR1 DFQATT, CDR2 SNEGSKA (reference sequence).

For the CDR3, the DNA is TGTGCCAGCAGCCAAGGGGCCCCTGGACAGACTAAGAACACTGAAGCTTTCTTT. Translating it yields CASSQGAPGQTKNTEAFF. The rearrangement joins TRBV3-1 (or the pseudogene TRBV3-2) to TRBJ1-1, with D tentatively TRBD1 (6 bases). This CDR3 comprises 18 residues. Germline loops: CDR1 LGHDT, CDR2 YNNKEL (reference sequence). V lost 1 base and J 1 base, leaving 19 bases between the germline ends.

In this sample, this clone turned up a few times. CDR3 region: CASSPAGGGGEKLFF. DNA for the CDR3: TGTGCCAGCAGTCCCGCGGGAGGGGGAGGCGAAAAACTGTTTTTT. The chain links TRBV27 to TRBJ1-4; weak D call: TRBD1 (6 bases). The ends were cut back, 5 bases at V and 8 bases at J, with 18 bases in the middle. The germline CDR1 and CDR2 sequences are MNHEY and SMNVEV (reference sequence). The CDR3 covers 15 residues.